These T cell receptor beta chains were read from a single sample in a study of identical twins. MiXCR was run by TCRdb on the 5' RACE reads, yielding one entry per CDR3 protein. Seen here are over 550,000 distinct CDR3 sequences, around 7.4% observed once, and the top ten hold 1.6%. These same records also appear under a second study, on yellow fever vaccine responses in identical twins.

Material: PBMCs. These receptors were obtained from a woman younger than 35 in good health. The CDR3 runs from the conserved cysteine through the conserved F or W. The order of the fields is CDR3 length, V gene, J gene, clone size, D gene, CDR3 protein, CDR3 DNA. The D gene is left open where the match is weak. Not all rows give a size; the values are once, few, many and, for expanded clones, a class.

len: 15; v_gene: TRBV20-1; j_gene: TRBJ2-1; abundance: many; d_gene: .; CDR3aa: CSARDWTGNYNEQFF; CDR3nt: TGCAGTGCTAGAGACTGGACTGGTAACTACAATGAGCAGTTCTTC
len: 15; v_gene: TRBV7-9; j_gene: TRBJ2-1; abundance: few; d_gene: TRBD1; CDR3aa: CASSVRQGDYNEQFF; CDR3nt: TGTGCCAGCAGCGTCCGACAGGGGGATTACAATGAGCAGTTCTTC
len: 16; v_gene: TRBV24-1; j_gene: TRBJ2-5; abundance: .; d_gene: .; CDR3aa: CATSDHGPSRGETQYF; CDR3nt: TGTGCCACCAGTGATCATGGACCGTCGAGGGGAGAGACCCAGTACTTC
len: 15; v_gene: TRBV10-3; j_gene: TRBJ2-6; abundance: many; d_gene: .; CDR3aa: CAISEGTSGANVLTF; CDR3nt: TGTGCCATCAGTGAGGGTACCTCTGGGGCCAACGTCCTGACTTTC
len: 19; v_gene: TRBV5-1; j_gene: TRBJ2-1; abundance: .; d_gene: TRBD2; CDR3aa: CASSLVYLAGRNSYNEQFF; CDR3nt: TGCGCCAGCAGCTTGGTGTATCTAGCGGGGCGAAACTCCTACAATGAGCAGTTCTTC
len: 15; v_gene: TRBV12-3/TRBV12-4; j_gene: TRBJ2-3; abundance: many; d_gene: TRBD2; CDR3aa: CASSLTGGSPDTQYF; CDR3nt: TGTGCCAGCAGTTTAACCGGGGGGTCCCCGGATACGCAGTATTTT
len: 16; v_gene: TRBV9; j_gene: TRBJ2-2; abundance: few; d_gene: .; CDR3aa: CASSPWFKEGTGELFF; CDR3nt: TGTGCCAGCAGCCCATGGTTCAAAGAGGGCACCGGGGAGCTGTTTTTT
len: 16; v_gene: TRBV28; j_gene: TRBJ2-4; abundance: few; d_gene: .; CDR3aa: CASSTRGSLAKNIQYF; CDR3nt: TGTGCCAGCAGCACTAGGGGGAGCCTAGCCAAAAACATTCAGTACTTC
len: 16; v_gene: TRBV5-1; j_gene: TRBJ2-3; abundance: .; d_gene: TRBD2; CDR3aa: CASSLKSREGTDTQYF; CDR3nt: TGCGCCAGCAGCTTGAAATCGCGGGAGGGCACAGATACGCAGTATTTT
len: 15; v_gene: TRBV5-5; j_gene: TRBJ1-4; abundance: many; d_gene: .; CDR3aa: CASSLALDLQGKLFF; CDR3nt: TGTGCCAGCAGCTTGGCCTTGGACCTTCAAGGAAAACTGTTTTTT
len: 14; v_gene: TRBV29-1; j_gene: TRBJ2-7; abundance: few; d_gene: TRBD2; CDR3aa: CSVEGAGRTYEQYF; CDR3nt: TGCAGCGTTGAAGGAGCGGGGAGAACCTACGAGCAGTACTTC
len: 16; v_gene: TRBV19; j_gene: TRBJ1-6; abundance: few; d_gene: .; CDR3aa: CASSPSRPGVDSPLHF; CDR3nt: TGTGCCAGTAGTCCGAGTCGTCCAGGGGTGGATTCACCCCTCCACTTT
len: 14; v_gene: TRBV20-1; j_gene: TRBJ1-1; abundance: many; d_gene: TRBD1; CDR3aa: CSARIPGQGTEAFF; CDR3nt: TGCAGTGCTAGAATACCGGGACAGGGCACTGAAGCTTTCTTT
len: 13; v_gene: TRBV6-5; j_gene: TRBJ1-1; abundance: few; d_gene: .; CDR3aa: CASSHEADTEAFF; CDR3nt: TGTGCCAGCAGTCACGAGGCGGACACTGAAGCTTTCTTT
len: 13; v_gene: TRBV29-1; j_gene: TRBJ2-5; abundance: few; d_gene: .; CDR3aa: CSEIGQAGETQYF; CDR3nt: TGCAGCGAAATCGGACAGGCGGGGGAGACCCAGTACTTC
len: 13; v_gene: TRBV7-9; j_gene: TRBJ1-1; abundance: few; d_gene: .; CDR3aa: CASSFYGDSEAFF; CDR3nt: TGTGCCAGCAGCTTTTATGGGGATTCTGAAGCTTTCTTT
len: 13; v_gene: TRBV6-4; j_gene: TRBJ2-1; abundance: .; d_gene: .; CDR3aa: CASSDTDPDEQFF; CDR3nt: TGTGCCAGCAGTGACACTGACCCGGATGAGCAGTTCTTC
len: 16; v_gene: TRBV9; j_gene: TRBJ2-2; abundance: few; d_gene: TRBD2; CDR3aa: CASSPEWRERTGELFF; CDR3nt: TGTGCCAGCAGCCCCGAGTGGCGGGAGAGGACCGGGGAGCTGTTTTTT
len: 14; v_gene: TRBV20-1; j_gene: TRBJ1-1; abundance: .; d_gene: .; CDR3aa: CSARVAGKNTEAFF; CDR3nt: TGCAGTGCTAGAGTAGCAGGCAAGAACACTGAAGCTTTCTTT
len: 16; v_gene: TRBV20-1; j_gene: TRBJ1-6; abundance: many; d_gene: TRBD1; CDR3aa: CSARGGTGRHNSPLHF; CDR3nt: TGCAGTGCTAGGGGTGGGACAGGTCGGCATAATTCACCCCTCCACTTT
len: 16; v_gene: TRBV3-1; j_gene: TRBJ2-3; abundance: .; d_gene: TRBD2; CDR3aa: CASSPTLAGGTDTQYF; CDR3nt: TGTGCCAGCAGCCCAACACTAGCGGGGGGCACAGATACGCAGTATTTT
len: 17; v_gene: TRBV28; j_gene: TRBJ2-7; abundance: few; d_gene: TRBD1; CDR3aa: CASPPNRGTGGWYEQYF; CDR3nt: TGTGCCAGCCCTCCGAACAGGGGGACAGGGGGTTGGTACGAGCAGTACTTC
len: 14; v_gene: TRBV12-5; j_gene: TRBJ1-2; abundance: many; d_gene: .; CDR3aa: CASGFPPQFYGYTF; CDR3nt: TGTGCTAGTGGTTTTCCCCCGCAGTTCTATGGCTACACCTTC
len: 15; v_gene: TRBV9; j_gene: TRBJ1-3; abundance: many; d_gene: .; CDR3aa: CASSVGAISGNTIYF; CDR3nt: TGTGCCAGCAGCGTAGGTGCGATCTCTGGAAACACCATATATTTT
len: 15; v_gene: TRBV5-1; j_gene: TRBJ1-2; abundance: .; d_gene: .; CDR3aa: CASSQQRTENYGYTF; CDR3nt: TGCGCCAGCAGCCAACAGAGGACAGAAAACTATGGCTACACCTTC
len: 14; v_gene: TRBV20-1; j_gene: TRBJ2-5; abundance: .; d_gene: TRBD2; CDR3aa: CSARGLAGKETQYF; CDR3nt: TGCAGTGCTAGAGGACTAGCGGGGAAAGAGACCCAGTACTTC